This paragraph covers one T cell receptor (beta chain) sequence. Its antigen is unidentified. Blood replicates held 0.5 ug DNA, tumor or normal breast roughly 1.5 ug, two each. Sequencing was performed with immunoSEQ multiplex PCR; in TCRdb, only in-frame clones are kept and a portion is missing. Of 9,500 to 11,000 clones listed, 70% to 80% were seen once; the top ten hold 22%. The V end was cut by 2 bases, the J end by 6 bases, with 18 bases between. Germline lookup yields CDR1 SGHRS and CDR2 YFSETQ. The CDR3 contains 16 residues. The sample is drawn from a study of early stage breast cancer tumors. Study context: ER+/PR+/HER2- status applied to about 70% of the 16 invasive breast tumors.

Study-wide results and limits: Enriched TCRB sequences shared across patients were mostly commonly generated sequences. Comparing each tissue with blood distinguished tumor from normal in about 85% of the 16 patients.

The V call is TRBV5-1, the J call TRBJ2-1; D is ambiguous. The receptor comes from a person aged 40-50 years with breast cancer. The sequenced sample was breast tumor tissue. CDR3 loop: CASSFSLLHPGNEQFF. The CDR3 coding sequence is TGCGCCAGCAGCTTTTCACTTTTGCACCCTGGCAATGAGCAGTTCTTC.